This entry is about one TCR beta chain. Its antigen is not identified. This sample was included in a study of OX40 agonist ivuxolimab in advanced cancers. About the research overall: The dose-escalation group included hepatocellular carcinoma, melanoma, renal cell carcinoma and head and neck cancer. Study-level results: In the expanded peripheral T cells, antigen specificity was never determined.

V lost 3 bases, J lost 4 bases, and 18 bases lay in between. This CDR3 has 16 residues. CDR1 SGHTA and CDR2 FQGNSA come from the germline V gene. Some clones are missing from TCRdb's copy, which holds only in-frame ones; the method was immunoSEQ multiplex PCR. This table has roughly 60,000 clones, approximately 84% appearing once. This sample comprised CD4+ or CD8+ T cells sorted from blood, obtained in a trial of the OX40 agonist ivuxolimab. The TCR sequence derives from an adult with an advanced solid tumor such as melanoma, head and neck, liver or kidney cancer. The chain is built from TRBV7-2 and TRBJ1-2; D gene uncertain. CDR3 region: CASSLPTTSSSYGYTF. The CDR3 DNA sequence: TGTGCCAGCAGCTTGCCAACCACGTCCTCTTCCTATGGCTACACCTTC.